One and the same sample provided the 14 T cell receptor beta chains below, sequenced in a study of T cell responses to AZD1222 COVID-19 vaccine. The repertoire was sequenced with immunoSEQ multiplex PCR; TCRdb's copy has only in-frame clones and lacks some. In the table there are under 200,000 clones, approximately 94% of which are singletons. Material: peripheral blood, obtained on day 0 of AZD1222 vaccination. Receptors were obtained from an adult in good health.

The chain uses TRBV6-5 and TRBJ2-2; D is ambiguous. The germline gives CDR1 MNHEY, CDR2 SVGAGI. The CDR3 extends over 14 amino acids. V was cut by 0 bases and J by 6 bases, with 8 bases left in between. CDR3 residues: CASSYSRVAGELFF. The CDR3, as DNA: TGTGCCAGCAGTTACTCGAGAGTGGCCGGGGAGCTGTTTTTT.

The chain joins TRBV10-3 to TRBJ2-7, with D possibly matching TRBD2 (5 bases). Germline CDR1 reads ENHRY; CDR2 reads SYGVKD. Trimming removed 6 bases from V and 0 bases from J, with 12 bases in between. The CDR3 sequence is 14 residues long. CDR3 amino acids: CAIRAGHSSYEQYF. As DNA, the CDR3 is TGTGCCATCAGGGCGGGCCATAGCTCCTACGAGCAGTACTTC.

On this clone itself: One junction end disagrees with the germline gene, perhaps due to a read error. The chain joins TRBV6-1 to TRBJ1-2; 11 bases match TRBD1. This CDR3 is 15 amino acids long. CDR1 MNHNS and CDR2 SASEGT come from the germline V gene. DNA of the CDR3: TGTGCCAGCTGTGACGCGGGGACAGGGGGGGTTGGCTACACCTTC. This codes for CASCDAGTGGVGYTF.

The chain has TRBV19 and TRBJ1-5; D is ambiguous. The CDR3 is 14 residues long. V was pared by 6 bases and J by 4 bases, with 13 bases between. CDR1 and CDR2 from the germline V gene are LNHDA and SQIVND (reference sequence). In nucleotides, the CDR3 is TGTGCCAGTAGAGGTGGCCGGCAAAATCAGCCCCAGCATTTT. This sequence encodes CASRGGRQNQPQHF.

This rearrangement joins TRBV27 to TRBJ2-7, with 7 positions matching TRBD1. Trimming cost V 7 bases and J 2 bases; bases outside gene matches: 8. This CDR3 comprises 14 residues. The germline gives CDR1 MNHEY, CDR2 SMNVEV (reference sequence). CDR3 residues: CASTLRQGPYEQYF. In DNA form, the CDR3 reads TGTGCCAGCACCCTACGACAGGGCCCCTACGAGCAGTACTTC.

This chain joins TRBV6-2 or TRBV6-3 and TRBJ2-7; 9 bases fit TRBD1. Germline V gives CDR1 MNHEY, CDR2 SVGEGT. V shed 5 bases, J shed 1 base, and the junction held 9 bases outside the gene matches. CDR3 size: 16 residues. The CDR3 loop reads CASSAAGQGTSYEQYF. CDR3 coding DNA: TGTGCCAGCAGTGCCGCCGGACAGGGGACGTCCTACGAGCAGTACTTC.

The V call is TRBV5-1, the J call TRBJ1-2; no definite D call. From germline, CDR1 is SGHRS and CDR2 YFSETQ. The CDR3 extends over 16 amino acids. Trimming took 0 bases from V and 2 from J, leaving 14 bases between them. The CDR3 protein is CASSLGSDLANYGYTF. The CDR3 DNA follows: TGCGCCAGCAGCTTGGGATCGGATCTTGCCAACTATGGCTACACCTTC.

This chain joins TRBV12-3 or TRBV12-4 and TRBJ2-3; D not certain. CDR3 length: 13 residues. Trimming removed 6 bases at V and 6 bases at J, with 13 bases between. The CDR3 DNA sequence: TGTGCCAGCAGACACTCGAGGTCTGATACGCAGTATTTT. Translated, it gives CASRHSRSDTQYF.

The chain joins TRBV7-8 to TRBJ2-7; 7 bases fit TRBD2. The CDR3 extends over 13 amino acids. Germline V gives CDR1 SGHVS, CDR2 FQNEAQ. V gave up 5 bases and J gave up 2 bases; unmatched junction bases: 3. The CDR3 loop is CASSAGATYEQYF. The CDR3, as DNA: TGTGCCAGCAGCGCGGGAGCAACCTACGAGCAGTACTTC.

The CDR3, as DNA: TGTGCCAGCAGCTTAACGTCCAGGGCTGAAGCTTTCTTT. This translates into CASSLTSRAEAFF. The chain links TRBV13 to TRBJ1-1, with D maybe TRBD1 (5 bases). Germline-derived CDR1 and CDR2 are PRHDT and FYEKMQ (reference sequence). Between the trimmed V and J ends, which lost 2 bases and 6 bases, there was a span of 10 bases. The CDR3 is made up of 13 amino acids.

The chain recombines TRBV28 with TRBJ1-2; D remains unclear. The V and J ends lost 8 bases and 8 bases respectively, with 21 bases between them. Germline V gives CDR1 MDHEN, CDR2 SYDVKM. The CDR3 covers 14 residues. CDR3: CASASGPRLEGYTF. The CDR3 DNA sequence: TGTGCCAGCGCGTCCGGGCCTAGGTTAGAGGGCTACACCTTC.

This chain connects TRBV27 to TRBJ1-1; TRBD1 agrees at 8 bases. Germline CDR1 and CDR2: MNHEY and SMNVEV (reference sequence). The CDR3 loop spans 14 amino acids. Unmatched junction bases numbered 2, after V lost 3 bases and J lost 2 bases. CDR3 coding DNA: TGTGCCAGCAGTTTTGCAGGGGGCAACACTGAAGCTTTCTTT. Residues: CASSFAGGNTEAFF.

In nucleotides, the CDR3 is TGTGCCACCTCGGACTGGAAGACCCAGTACTTC. Protein sequence: CATSDWKTQYF. The chain joins TRBV27 to TRBJ2-5, with TRBD2 as a possible D gene (5 bases). The V end was cut by 10 bases, the J end by 6 bases, with 12 bases between. Looked up from germline, CDR1 is MNHEY and CDR2 is SMNVEV (reference sequence). The length of the CDR3 is 11 residues.

The chain combines TRBV29-1 with TRBJ2-5; 13 bases align to TRBD2. Per germline, CDR1 SQVTM and CDR2 ANQGSEA. Germline trimming cut 4 bases from V and 5 bases from J; bases unmatched to any gene: 13. The CDR3 has 17 residues. The CDR3: CSVVKGLAGSGVETQYF. The CDR3 DNA follows: TGCAGCGTTGTAAAGGGACTAGCGGGATCGGGTGTGGAGACCCAGTACTTC.